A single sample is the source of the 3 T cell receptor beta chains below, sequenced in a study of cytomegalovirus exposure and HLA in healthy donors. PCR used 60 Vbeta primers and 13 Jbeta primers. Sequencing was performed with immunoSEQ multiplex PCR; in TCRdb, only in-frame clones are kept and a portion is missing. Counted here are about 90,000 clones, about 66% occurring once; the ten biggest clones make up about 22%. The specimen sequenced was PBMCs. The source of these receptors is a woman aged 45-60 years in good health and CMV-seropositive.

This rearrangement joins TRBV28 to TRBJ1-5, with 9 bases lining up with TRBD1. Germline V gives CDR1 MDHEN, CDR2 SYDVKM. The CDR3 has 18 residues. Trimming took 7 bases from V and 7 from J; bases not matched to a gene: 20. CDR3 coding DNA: TGTGCCAGCAACCACCCTACCCCGGGACAGGGAATAATGCAGCCCCAGCATTTT. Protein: CASNHPTPGQGIMQPQHF.

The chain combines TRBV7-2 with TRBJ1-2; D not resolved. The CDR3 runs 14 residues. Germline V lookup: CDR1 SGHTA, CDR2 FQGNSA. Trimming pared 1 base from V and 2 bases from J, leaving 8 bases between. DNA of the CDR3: TGTGCCAGCAGCTTAGATCGGTGGAACTATGGCTACACCTTC. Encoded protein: CASSLDRWNYGYTF. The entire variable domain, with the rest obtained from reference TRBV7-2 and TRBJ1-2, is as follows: GAGVSQSPSNKVTEKGKDVELRCDPISGHTALYWYRQSLGQGLEFLIYFQGNSAPDKSGLPSDRFSAERTGGSVSTLTIQRTQQEDSAVYLCASSLDRWNYGYTFGSGTRLTVV.

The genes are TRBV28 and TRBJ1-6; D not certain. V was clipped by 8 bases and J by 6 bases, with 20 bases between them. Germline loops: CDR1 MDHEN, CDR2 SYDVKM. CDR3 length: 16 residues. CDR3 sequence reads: CASDLGLGSFNSPLHF. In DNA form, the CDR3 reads TGTGCCAGCGATTTAGGTCTGGGCAGCTTTAATTCACCCCTCCACTTT.